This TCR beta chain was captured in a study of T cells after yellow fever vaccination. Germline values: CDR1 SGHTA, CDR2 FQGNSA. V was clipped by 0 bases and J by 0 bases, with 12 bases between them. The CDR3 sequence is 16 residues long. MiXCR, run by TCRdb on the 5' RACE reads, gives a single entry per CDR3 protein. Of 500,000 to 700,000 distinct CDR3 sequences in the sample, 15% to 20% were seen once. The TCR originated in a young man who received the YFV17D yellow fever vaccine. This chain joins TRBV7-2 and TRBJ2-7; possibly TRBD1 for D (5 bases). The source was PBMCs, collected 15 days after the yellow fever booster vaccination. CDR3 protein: CASSLATGRGSYEQYF. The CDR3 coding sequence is TGTGCCAGCAGCTTAGCAACAGGCAGAGGCTCCTACGAGCAGTACTTC.